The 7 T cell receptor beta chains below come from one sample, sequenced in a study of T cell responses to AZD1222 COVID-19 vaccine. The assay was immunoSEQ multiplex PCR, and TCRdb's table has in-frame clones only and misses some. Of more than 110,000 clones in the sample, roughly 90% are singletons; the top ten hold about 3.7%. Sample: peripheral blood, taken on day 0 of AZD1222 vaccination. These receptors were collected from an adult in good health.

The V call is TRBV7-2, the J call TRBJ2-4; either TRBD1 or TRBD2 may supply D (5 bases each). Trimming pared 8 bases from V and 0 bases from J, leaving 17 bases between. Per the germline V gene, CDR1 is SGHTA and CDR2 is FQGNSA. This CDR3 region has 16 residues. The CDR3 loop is CASGSGGTLAKNIQYF. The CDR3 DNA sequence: TGTGCCAGCGGGAGTGGGGGTACACTAGCCAAAAACATTCAGTACTTC.

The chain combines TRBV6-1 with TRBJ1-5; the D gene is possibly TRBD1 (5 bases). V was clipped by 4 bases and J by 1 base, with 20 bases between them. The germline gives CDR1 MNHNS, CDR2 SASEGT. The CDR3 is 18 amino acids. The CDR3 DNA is TGTGCCAGCAGTGTTAGAATCGGGGGACCGAAGAGCAATCAGCCCCAGCATTTT. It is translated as CASSVRIGGPKSNQPQHF.

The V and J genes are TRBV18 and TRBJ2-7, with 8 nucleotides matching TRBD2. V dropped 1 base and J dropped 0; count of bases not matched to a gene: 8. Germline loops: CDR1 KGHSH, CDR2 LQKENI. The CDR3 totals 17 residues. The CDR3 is CASSPRNSGSVSYEQYF. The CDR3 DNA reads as TGTGCCAGCTCACCACGTAACAGCGGGAGTGTCTCCTACGAGCAGTACTTC.

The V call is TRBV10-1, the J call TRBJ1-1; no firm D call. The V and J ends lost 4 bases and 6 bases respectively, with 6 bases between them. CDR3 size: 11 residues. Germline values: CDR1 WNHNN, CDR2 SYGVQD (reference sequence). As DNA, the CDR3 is TGCGCCAGCAGTGGGGGAGCTGAAGCTTTCTTT. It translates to CASSGGAEAFF.

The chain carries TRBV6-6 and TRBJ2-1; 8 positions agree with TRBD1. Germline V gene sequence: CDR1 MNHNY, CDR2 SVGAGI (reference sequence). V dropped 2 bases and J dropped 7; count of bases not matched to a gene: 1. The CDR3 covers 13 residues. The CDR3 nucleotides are TGTGCCAGCAGTTACGACAGGGGAAATGAGCAGTTCTTC. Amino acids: CASSYDRGNEQFF.

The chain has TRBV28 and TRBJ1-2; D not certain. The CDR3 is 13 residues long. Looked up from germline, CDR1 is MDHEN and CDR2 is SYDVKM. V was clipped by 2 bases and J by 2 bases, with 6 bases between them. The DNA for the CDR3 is TGTGCCAGCAGTTTAGAGGACAACTATGGCTACACCTTC. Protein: CASSLEDNYGYTF.

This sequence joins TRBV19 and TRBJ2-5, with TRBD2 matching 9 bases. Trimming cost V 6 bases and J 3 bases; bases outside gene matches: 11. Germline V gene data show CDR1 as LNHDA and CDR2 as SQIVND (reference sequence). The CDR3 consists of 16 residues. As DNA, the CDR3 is TGTGCCAGTAGCGCTATACCTGTAGCGGGGGAAGAGACCCAGTACTTC. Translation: CASSAIPVAGEETQYF.